Following are 28 T cell receptor beta chains from one sample sequenced in a study of blood T cell repertoires in COVID-19. Sequencing was performed with immunoSEQ multiplex PCR; in TCRdb, only in-frame clones are kept and a portion is missing. The sample includes approximately 240,000 clones, 65% to 80% of them seen just once. The sample comprised peripheral blood. Receptors originate from a woman aged 40-49 years with active or convalescent COVID-19.

The CDR3 reads CASSLEAGREQYF. In DNA form, the CDR3 reads TGTGCCAGCAGCTTAGAGGCGGGCCGCGAGCAGTACTTC. The rearrangement links TRBV7-6 to TRBJ2-7, with a weak D call TRBD2 (5 bases). Germline loops: CDR1 SGHVS, CDR2 FNYEAQ. Trimming pared 1 base from V and 6 bases from J, leaving 10 bases between. The CDR3 spans 13 residues. Filled out from reference TRBV7-6 and TRBJ2-7, the complete variable domain reads GAGVSQSPRYKVTKRGQDVALRCDPISGHVSLYWYRQALGQGPEFLTYFNYEAQQDKSGLPNDRFSAERPEGSISTLTIQRTEQRDSAMYRCASSLEAGREQYFGPGTRLTVT.

A remark on this clone: At the DNA level, this CDR3 is encoded by other sequences in the same sample as well. The chain is built from TRBV28 and TRBJ2-6; D remains ambiguous. This CDR3 contains 13 residues. CDR1 MDHEN and CDR2 SYDVKM come from the germline V gene. V was clipped by 6 bases and J by 0 bases, with 3 bases between them. The CDR3 protein is CASSYSGANVLTF. The CDR3 coding sequence is TGTGCCAGCAGCTACTCTGGGGCCAACGTCCTGACTTTC.

The V gene is TRBV4-1, the J gene TRBJ2-7, with 10 bases that match TRBD1. The V segment lost 3 bases and the J segment 3 bases; nucleotides outside the gene matches: 5. The CDR3 is 15 amino acids. The germline CDR1 and CDR2 sequences are MGHRA and YSYEKL. The CDR3 is CASSHRTGGDYEQYV. CDR3 coding DNA: TGCGCCAGCAGCCATAGGACAGGGGGGGACTACGAGCAGTACGTC.

This clone came up once. The chain is built from TRBV14 and TRBJ2-5, with 8 nucleotides matching TRBD2. Germline V CDR1 and CDR2: SGHDN, FVKESK. The CDR3 runs to 14 residues. V lost 5 bases and J lost 3; bases outside the gene matches: 5. CDR3 amino acids: CASSMAGGEETQYF. In DNA, the CDR3 is TGTGCCAGCAGCATGGCGGGGGGCGAAGAGACCCAGTACTTC.

The V gene is TRBV19, the J gene TRBJ1-5; D might be TRBD1 (5 bases). The CDR3 consists of 13 residues. Trimming took 9 bases from V and 5 from J, leaving 14 bases between them. Germline assignment: CDR1 LNHDA and CDR2 SQIVND (reference sequence). The CDR3 DNA is TGTGCCAGCGCGGGGGGAGATCATCAGCCCCAGCATTTT. Its translation: CASAGGDHQPQHF.

The chain employs TRBV2 and TRBJ2-5, with D maybe TRBD2 (6 bases). The germline V gene has CDR1 SNHLY and CDR2 FYNNEI. The V end was cut by 4 bases, the J end by 4 bases, with 13 bases between. This CDR3 is 14 amino acids long. The CDR3 reads CASSARLGGETQYF. The CDR3 nucleotides read TGTGCCAGCAGTGCCCGACTAGGAGGAGAGACCCAGTACTTC.

This clone has more than one count but fewer than ten. This chain links TRBV4-2 with TRBJ1-2, with D possibly matching TRBD1 (6 bases). V was pared by 2 bases and J by 2 bases, with 12 bases between. Germline V gene sequence: CDR1 LGHNA, CDR2 YNFKEQ. The CDR3 extends over 15 amino acids. CDR3 nucleotide sequence: TGTGCCAGCAGCCAACGCCCAACAGGGAACTATGGCTACACCTTC. Translated, it gives CASSQRPTGNYGYTF.

Points on this clone: In the same sample, other DNA sequences code for this CDR3. This chain connects TRBV5-1 to TRBJ2-7; TRBD2 matches 9 bases. The CDR3 spans 14 residues. The J segment lost 1 base and the V segment lost 2 bases, leaving 1 base of the junction unmatched. Germline CDR1 is SGHRS and CDR2 is YFSETQ. CDR3 bases: TGCGCCAGCAGCTTAAGCGGGGGGTCCTACGAGCAGTACTTC. It is translated as CASSLSGGSYEQYF.

V and J are TRBV6-5 and TRBJ2-7; perhaps TRBD2 as D (6 bases). The germline CDR1 and CDR2 sequences are MNHEY and SVGAGI. V dropped 7 bases and J dropped 5 bases, with 21 bases sitting between them. The CDR3 consists of 15 residues. CDR3 amino acids: CASTQGRISLHEQYF. DNA for the CDR3: TGTGCCAGCACCCAAGGGAGGATAAGTCTACACGAGCAGTACTTC.

V usage is TRBV7-9 and J usage is TRBJ2-5, with D unclear. V was shortened by 5 bases and J by 1 base, with 11 bases between the two germline ends. Germline CDR1 reads SEHNR; CDR2 reads FQNEAQ (reference sequence). The CDR3 is 14 residues long. The CDR3 nucleotides read TGTGCCAGCAGCCTCGGAGCCCCCCAAGAGACCCAGTACTTC. This gives the protein CASSLGAPQETQYF.

This chain uses TRBV11-2 with TRBJ1-3; no definite D call. V lost 5 bases, J lost 7 bases, and 12 bases lay in between. The CDR3 length is 13 residues. CDR1 is SGHAT, CDR2 FQNNGV, per germline. CDR3 coding DNA: TGTGCCAGCAGCCCCTACCAGCGGAACACCATATATTTT. It is translated as CASSPYQRNTIYF.

In DNA, the CDR3 is TGTGCCAGCAGCCAAGGTCGGGGAACTAATGAAAAACTGTTTTTT. It codes for CASSQGRGTNEKLFF. The chain carries TRBV3-1 (or the pseudogene TRBV3-2) and TRBJ1-4; D not resolved. Germline V gives CDR1 LGHDT, CDR2 YNNKEL (reference sequence). Trimming stripped 1 base from V and 1 base from J, with 7 bases between. The CDR3 runs 15 residues.

This sequence joins TRBV27 and TRBJ2-7; D may be TRBD1 (5 bases). Germline V CDR1 and CDR2: MNHEY, SMNVEV (reference sequence). The CDR3 is made up of 15 amino acids. Trimming stripped 4 bases from V and 0 bases from J, with 13 bases between. The CDR3 region has the DNA TGTGCCAGCAGTTACCCAGGGAACCCCTCCTACGAGCAGTACGTC. Protein product: CASSYPGNPSYEQYV.

This clone is a singleton in its sample. The chain recombines TRBV10-3 with TRBJ2-7, with D possibly matching TRBD2 (6 bases). V dropped 4 bases and J dropped 1 base, with 17 bases sitting between them. CDR1 is ENHRY, CDR2 SYGVKD, per germline. The CDR3 length is 16 residues. DNA for the CDR3: TGTGCCATCAGTGCGGCGGGGATAAAGAATTCCTACGAGCAGTACTTC. Translated: CAISAAGIKNSYEQYF.

The table lists this clone with a few counts. The CDR3 here is CASKSRSTDTQYF. CDR3 DNA sequence: TGTGCCAGCAAGAGCAGGAGCACAGATACGCAGTATTTT. The chain joins TRBV2 to TRBJ2-3; the D is unclear. Trimming shortened V by 7 bases and J by 0 bases, and 8 bases separated the two germline ends. The CDR3 is 13 amino acids. Germline V gene sequence: CDR1 SNHLY, CDR2 FYNNEI.

There are a few counts of this clone. The rearrangement joins TRBV6-4 to TRBJ2-3, with D possibly matching TRBD2 (5 bases). The ends were cut back, 2 bases at V and 1 base at J, with 7 bases in the middle. This CDR3 has 14 amino acids. Germline-derived CDR1 and CDR2 are MRHNA and SNTAGT. CDR3: CASSDTGGTDTQYF. In DNA form, the CDR3 reads TGTGCCAGCAGTGACACCGGGGGCACAGATACGCAGTATTTT.

The J gene is TRBJ1-2, the V gene TRBV5-4; the D gene is possibly TRBD1 (6 bases). The ends were cut back, 4 bases at V and 3 bases at J, with 10 bases in the middle. CDR1 is SGHNT and CDR2 is YYREEE in the germline V gene (reference sequence). The CDR3 length is 13 residues. This chain's CDR3 is CASSRTAHYGYTF. CDR3 sequence (DNA): TGTGCCAGCAGCCGGACAGCCCACTATGGCTACACCTTC.

The chain uses TRBV6-1 and TRBJ1-6, with unresolved D. The CDR3 is 13 residues long. Germline values: CDR1 MNHNS, CDR2 SASEGT. V shed 3 bases and J shed 3 bases, with 3 bases lying between them. CDR3 region: CASSDSYNSPLHF. CDR3 nucleotides: TGTGCCAGCAGTGACAGCTATAATTCACCCCTCCACTTT.

The rearrangement uses TRBV19 and TRBJ2-3, with 9 bases identical to TRBD2. J was trimmed by 0 bases and V by 5 bases; bases with no gene match: 3. Germline CDR1 and CDR2: LNHDA and SQIVND (reference sequence). There are 15 residues in the CDR3. CDR3 protein: CASSPSGASTDTQYF. The CDR3 nucleotides read TGTGCCAGTAGTCCTAGCGGGGCTAGCACAGATACGCAGTATTTT.

This clone was detected once. The chain has TRBV7-2 and TRBJ1-3; D is uncertain. Germline CDR1 reads SGHTA; CDR2 reads FQGNSA. The CDR3 consists of 13 residues. V lost 2 bases and J 4 bases, leaving 6 bases between the germline ends. CDR3 sequence reads: CASSLYGGNTIYF. As DNA, the CDR3 is TGTGCCAGCAGCTTATACGGGGGAAACACCATATATTTT.

The table lists this clone with a few counts. The gene calls are TRBV11-2 and TRBJ1-2; D not certain. Trimming stripped 3 bases from V and 0 bases from J, with 5 bases between. Germline-derived CDR1 and CDR2 are SGHAT and FQNNGV. The length of the CDR3 is 13 residues. The CDR3 DNA reads TGTGCCAGCAGCTTCCCAGCTAACTATGGCTACACCTTC. Translated: CASSFPANYGYTF. The full variable domain, its missing parts supplied by reference TRBV11-2 and TRBJ1-2, is EAGVAQSPRYKIIEKRQSVAFWCNPISGHATLYWYQQILGQGPKLLIQFQNNGVVDDSQLPKDRFSAERLKGVDSTLKIQPAKLEDSAVYLCASSFPANYGYTFGSGTRLTVV.

V usage is TRBV6-5 and J usage is TRBJ1-1; D is unclear. The V end was cut by 6 bases, the J end by 1 base, with 12 bases between. The CDR3 has 14 residues. Germline CDR1 MNHEY, CDR2 SVGAGI. The CDR3 loop is CASRIVEGNTEAFF. DNA of the CDR3: TGTGCCAGCAGGATTGTCGAGGGGAACACTGAAGCTTTCTTT.

The chain employs TRBV6-1 and TRBJ1-2; TRBD1 might be the D (5 bases). CDR1 and CDR2 (germline): MNHNS, SASEGT. V was pared by 1 base and J by 3 bases, with 9 bases between. The CDR3 runs to 14 residues. The CDR3 DNA follows: TGTGCCAGCAGTGAAGGGGGCAGCCACTATGGCTACACCTTC. Residues: CASSEGGSHYGYTF.

The chain carries TRBV5-1 and TRBJ2-7, with TRBD1 matching 8 bases. Germline CDR1 SGHRS, CDR2 YFSETQ. Trimming cost V 2 bases and J 5 bases; bases outside gene matches: 6. This CDR3 is built from 14 residues. CDR3 in amino acids: CASSLVDRENEQYF. For the CDR3, the DNA is TGCGCCAGCAGCTTAGTGGACAGGGAAAACGAGCAGTACTTC.

For this clone: The junction departs from germline at one end; a sequencing error may be responsible. The chain joins TRBV7-7 to TRBJ2-5; 7 nucleotides agree with TRBD2. The CDR3 covers 13 residues. CDR1 and CDR2 from the germline V gene are SSHAT and FNYEAQ (reference sequence). CDR3 sequence reads: CASSSSRGETQYF. The DNA of the CDR3 is TGTGCTAGCAGCTCGTCGCGGGGGGAGACCCAGTACTTC.

This clone was seen a few times. J is TRBJ1-2 and V is TRBV5-4, with 7 bases lining up with TRBD1. The germline gives CDR1 SGHNT, CDR2 YYREEE (reference sequence). This CDR3 spans 15 amino acids. Unmatched junction bases numbered 10, after V lost 4 bases and J lost 4 bases. The CDR3 bases are TGTGCCAGCAGCCGAATCACAGGGGATGGCTATGGCTACACCTTC. Protein: CASSRITGDGYGYTF.

The CDR3 region has the DNA TGTGCCAGCAGCTTAGCAGGGGGCTTCTCCTACAATGAGCAGTTCTTC. This translates into CASSLAGGFSYNEQFF. The chain has TRBV7-3 and TRBJ2-1; 8 bases map to TRBD1. With 2 bases clipped from V and 0 bases from J, the junction kept 3 bases outside the gene matches. The germline V gene has CDR1 SGHTA and CDR2 FQGTGA. The CDR3 runs to 16 residues.

This clone appeared a few times. This chain links TRBV14 with TRBJ1-6; possible D gene TRBD1, 6 bases. The CDR3 totals 13 residues. V lost 4 bases to trimming and J lost 14 bases, with 15 bases between them. Per germline, CDR1 SGHDN and CDR2 FVKESK. The CDR3 coding sequence is TGTGCCAGCAGCCGGGAAAACCGACAGGCCCTCCACTTT. Amino acids: CASSRENRQALHF.